Listed below are T cell receptor beta chains from one sample, sequenced in a study of beta chain features in type 1 diabetes. Sequencing was performed with immunoSEQ multiplex PCR; in TCRdb, only in-frame clones are kept and a portion is missing. The sample holds around 250,000 clones, over 65% seen once. Material for sequencing was naive CD4+ T cells from blood. These receptors came from a man aged 25-40 years in good health. Each CDR3 is given with its conserved first and last residue. Fields, in order: V gene, J gene, clone size, CDR3 length, D gene, CDR3 protein, CDR3 DNA. D genes are given only for firm matches. Clone size is not always given. Where it is, it says once, few, many or a class for expanded clones.

v_call: TRBV29-1
j_call: TRBJ2-7
clone_size: -
cdr3_length: 11
d_call: TRBD1
cdr3_aa: CSVWTGGDRYF
cdr3_nt: TGCAGCGTTTGGACAGGGGGGGACAGGTACTTC

v_call: TRBV7-9
j_call: TRBJ2-5
clone_size: -
cdr3_length: 17
d_call: -
cdr3_aa: CASSLVFRGRARETQYF
cdr3_nt: TGTGCCAGCAGCTTAGTTTTTCGGGGAAGGGCGAGAGAGACCCAGTACTTC

v_call: TRBV6-5
j_call: TRBJ2-1
clone_size: -
cdr3_length: 14
d_call: TRBD2
cdr3_aa: CASSRTSGYNEQFF
cdr3_nt: TGTGCCAGCAGCCGGACTAGCGGATACAATGAGCAGTTCTTC

v_call: TRBV4-1
j_call: TRBJ2-7
clone_size: -
cdr3_length: 15
d_call: -
cdr3_aa: CASSQPPPGYYEQYF
cdr3_nt: TGCGCCAGCAGCCAACCACCCCCGGGGTACTACGAGCAGTACTTC

v_call: TRBV28
j_call: TRBJ1-5
clone_size: -
cdr3_length: 12
d_call: -
cdr3_aa: CASSGADQPQHF
cdr3_nt: TGTGCCAGCAGTGGGGCTGATCAGCCCCAGCATTTT

v_call: TRBV28
j_call: TRBJ2-7
clone_size: -
cdr3_length: 12
d_call: TRBD1
cdr3_aa: CATSGGFDEQYF
cdr3_nt: TGTGCCACTTCAGGGGGCTTCGACGAGCAGTACTTC

v_call: TRBV4-3
j_call: TRBJ2-1
clone_size: -
cdr3_length: 13
d_call: -
cdr3_aa: CASSQDGVNEQFF
cdr3_nt: TGCGCCAGCAGCCAAGATGGGGTCAATGAGCAGTTCTTC

v_call: TRBV28
j_call: TRBJ2-5
clone_size: once
cdr3_length: 13
d_call: TRBD2
cdr3_aa: CASSSGGQETQYF
cdr3_nt: TGTGCCAGTAGTAGCGGGGGACAAGAGACCCAGTACTTC

v_call: TRBV10-3
j_call: TRBJ2-3
clone_size: -
cdr3_length: 14
d_call: -
cdr3_aa: CAISQQGSTDTQYF
cdr3_nt: TGTGCCATCTCCCAGCAGGGAAGCACAGATACGCAGTATTTT

v_call: TRBV15
j_call: TRBJ2-1
clone_size: -
cdr3_length: 13
d_call: TRBD1
cdr3_aa: CATSKHRGNEQFF
cdr3_nt: TGTGCCACCAGCAAACACAGGGGGAATGAGCAGTTCTTC

v_call: TRBV30
j_call: TRBJ2-3
clone_size: -
cdr3_length: 13
d_call: -
cdr3_aa: CAWRLLPTDTQYF
cdr3_nt: TGTGCCTGGAGGCTTCTACCCACAGATACGCAGTATTTT

v_call: TRBV30
j_call: TRBJ2-7
clone_size: -
cdr3_length: 12
d_call: -
cdr3_aa: CAWSDPSYEQYF
cdr3_nt: TGTGCCTGGAGTGATCCATCCTACGAGCAGTACTTC

v_call: TRBV18
j_call: TRBJ2-5
clone_size: -
cdr3_length: 13
d_call: -
cdr3_aa: CASSPGGQETQYF
cdr3_nt: TGTGCCAGCTCACCGGGCGGACAAGAGACCCAGTACTTC

v_call: TRBV29-1
j_call: TRBJ2-7
clone_size: -
cdr3_length: 13
d_call: -
cdr3_aa: CSVVPTGAYEQYF
cdr3_nt: TGCAGCGTTGTTCCCACAGGAGCCTACGAGCAGTACTTC

v_call: TRBV30
j_call: TRBJ1-5
clone_size: -
cdr3_length: 13
d_call: TRBD1
cdr3_aa: CAWQQGSNQPQHF
cdr3_nt: TGTGCCTGGCAACAGGGGAGCAATCAGCCCCAGCATTTT

v_call: TRBV5-4
j_call: TRBJ1-1
clone_size: few
cdr3_length: 14
d_call: -
cdr3_aa: CASSLEGVYTEAFF
cdr3_nt: TGTGCCAGCAGCTTGGAAGGGGTGTACACTGAAGCTTTCTTT

v_call: TRBV29-1
j_call: TRBJ2-3
clone_size: -
cdr3_length: 11
d_call: -
cdr3_aa: CSVDRRDTQYF
cdr3_nt: TGCAGCGTTGATCGGCGGGATACGCAGTATTTT

v_call: TRBV9
j_call: TRBJ2-2
clone_size: -
cdr3_length: 13
d_call: -
cdr3_aa: CASSLRGAGELFF
cdr3_nt: TGTGCCAGCAGCCTCAGGGGAGCCGGGGAGCTGTTTTTT

v_call: TRBV7-2
j_call: TRBJ2-3
clone_size: once
cdr3_length: 15
d_call: TRBD1
cdr3_aa: CASSLRGRGGDTQYF
cdr3_nt: TGTGCCAGCAGCCTCAGGGGGCGTGGAGGAGATACGCAGTATTTT

v_call: TRBV7-2
j_call: TRBJ2-5
clone_size: -
cdr3_length: 15
d_call: -
cdr3_aa: CASSRSRPGPETQYF
cdr3_nt: TGTGCCAGCAGCCGCTCACGACCGGGACCAGAGACCCAGTACTTC

v_call: TRBV2
j_call: TRBJ2-5
clone_size: -
cdr3_length: 14
d_call: TRBD2
cdr3_aa: CASSDQTSGTLSYF
cdr3_nt: TGTGCCAGCAGTGACCAGACTAGCGGGACGCTATCGTACTTC

v_call: TRBV19
j_call: TRBJ2-7
clone_size: -
cdr3_length: 13
d_call: -
cdr3_aa: CASSEQGSSEQYF
cdr3_nt: TGTGCCAGTAGTGAACAGGGATCGAGCGAGCAGTACTTC

v_call: TRBV10-3
j_call: TRBJ2-5
clone_size: -
cdr3_length: 16
d_call: TRBD2
cdr3_aa: CAISEGYGLDQETQYF
cdr3_nt: TGTGCCATCAGTGAGGGTTACGGACTAGACCAAGAGACCCAGTACTTC

v_call: TRBV30
j_call: TRBJ1-1
clone_size: -
cdr3_length: 13
d_call: -
cdr3_aa: CAWRVQMNTEAFF
cdr3_nt: TGTGCCTGGAGGGTACAAATGAACACTGAAGCTTTCTTT

v_call: TRBV9
j_call: TRBJ2-1
clone_size: -
cdr3_length: 16
d_call: TRBD2
cdr3_aa: CASSVAGREGYNEQFF
cdr3_nt: TGTGCCAGCAGCGTAGCAGGCCGGGAGGGCTACAATGAGCAGTTCTTC

v_call: TRBV30
j_call: TRBJ1-5
clone_size: -
cdr3_length: 13
d_call: -
cdr3_aa: CAWSAVLGQPQHF
cdr3_nt: TGTGCCTGGAGTGCGGTCCTGGGACAGCCCCAGCATTTT

v_call: TRBV7-2
j_call: TRBJ2-7
clone_size: few
cdr3_length: 14
d_call: -
cdr3_aa: CASSSAGPVGEQYF
cdr3_nt: TGTGCCAGCAGCTCCGCGGGACCCGTTGGCGAGCAGTACTTC

v_call: TRBV6-5
j_call: TRBJ2-5
clone_size: few
cdr3_length: 14
d_call: -
cdr3_aa: CASSFGRNQETQYF
cdr3_nt: TGTGCCAGCAGTTTTGGACGGAACCAAGAGACCCAGTACTTC

v_call: TRBV14
j_call: TRBJ2-3
clone_size: -
cdr3_length: 13
d_call: TRBD2
cdr3_aa: CASSPSWEGTQYF
cdr3_nt: TGTGCCAGCAGCCCCTCTTGGGAGGGTACGCAGTATTTT

v_call: TRBV30
j_call: TRBJ1-1
clone_size: -
cdr3_length: 13
d_call: -
cdr3_aa: CAWSVHLNTEAFF
cdr3_nt: TGTGCCTGGAGTGTTCACTTGAACACTGAAGCTTTCTTT

v_call: TRBV25-1
j_call: TRBJ2-7
clone_size: -
cdr3_length: 14
d_call: -
cdr3_aa: CASTGEPRGYEQYF
cdr3_nt: TGTGCCAGCACGGGGGAGCCCCGAGGCTACGAGCAGTACTTC

v_call: TRBV30
j_call: TRBJ2-3
clone_size: once
cdr3_length: 14
d_call: TRBD2
cdr3_aa: CAWSLAGGQDTQYF
cdr3_nt: TGTGCCTGGAGCCTAGCGGGGGGGCAAGATACGCAGTATTTT

v_call: TRBV7-2
j_call: TRBJ2-3
clone_size: -
cdr3_length: 15
d_call: TRBD2
cdr3_aa: CASSLDGLAADTQYF
cdr3_nt: TGTGCCAGCAGCTTAGACGGACTAGCGGCAGATACGCAGTATTTT

v_call: TRBV5-1
j_call: TRBJ2-3
clone_size: -
cdr3_length: 16
d_call: TRBD2
cdr3_aa: CASSAWTSGTTDTQYF
cdr3_nt: TGCGCCAGCAGCGCCTGGACTAGCGGGACCACAGATACGCAGTATTTT

v_call: TRBV7-8
j_call: TRBJ2-3
clone_size: -
cdr3_length: 12
d_call: -
cdr3_aa: CASSSALDAQYF
cdr3_nt: TGTGCCAGCAGCTCAGCCTTAGATGCGCAGTATTTT

v_call: TRBV30
j_call: TRBJ2-5
clone_size: -
cdr3_length: 15
d_call: TRBD2
cdr3_aa: CAWTLGLAGQETQYF
cdr3_nt: TGTGCCTGGACCCTAGGGCTAGCGGGCCAAGAGACCCAGTACTTC

v_call: TRBV29-1
j_call: TRBJ1-2
clone_size: -
cdr3_length: 13
d_call: -
cdr3_aa: CSVERPTSYGYTF
cdr3_nt: TGCAGCGTTGAACGGCCCACGAGCTATGGCTACACCTTC

v_call: TRBV7-8
j_call: TRBJ2-1
clone_size: -
cdr3_length: 14
d_call: TRBD1
cdr3_aa: CASSLAEGTGDVIF
cdr3_nt: TGTGCCAGCAGCTTAGCGGAGGGGACAGGGGACGTTATCTTC